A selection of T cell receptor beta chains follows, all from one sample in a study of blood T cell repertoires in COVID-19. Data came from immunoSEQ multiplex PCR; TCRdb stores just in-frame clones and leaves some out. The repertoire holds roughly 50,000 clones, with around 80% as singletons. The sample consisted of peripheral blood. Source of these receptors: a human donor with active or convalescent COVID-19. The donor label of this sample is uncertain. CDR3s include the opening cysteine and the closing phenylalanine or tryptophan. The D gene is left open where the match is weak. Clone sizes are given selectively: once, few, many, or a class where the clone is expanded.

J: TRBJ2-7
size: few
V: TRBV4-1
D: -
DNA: TGCGCCAGCAGCCAAGGTCCCAGGGCAGGAATATCCTACGAGCAGTACTTC
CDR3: CASSQGPRAGISYEQYF

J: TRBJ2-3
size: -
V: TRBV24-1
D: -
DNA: TGTGCCACCAGTGATTCGGTCCCCACAGATACGCAGTATTTT
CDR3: CATSDSVPTDTQYF

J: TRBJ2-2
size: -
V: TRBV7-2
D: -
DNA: TGTGCCAGCAGCCCTCAAGGGGGCACCGGGGAGCTGTTTTTT
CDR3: CASSPQGGTGELFF

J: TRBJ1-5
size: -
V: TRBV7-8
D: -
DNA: TGTGCCAGCAGCATAACGCAGGGCGGGAGTCAGCCCCAGCATTTT
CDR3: CASSITQGGSQPQHF

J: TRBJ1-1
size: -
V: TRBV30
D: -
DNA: TGTGCCTGGAGCGGGGTATACACTGAAGCTTTCTTT
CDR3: CAWSGVYTEAFF

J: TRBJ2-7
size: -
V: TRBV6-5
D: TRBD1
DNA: TGTGCCAGCAGTTCGACTACAGGGGAGAAAAACTACGAGCAGTACTTC
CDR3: CASSSTTGEKNYEQYF

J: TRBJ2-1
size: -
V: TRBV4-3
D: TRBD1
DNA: TGCGCCAGCAGCCAACTCACAGGGGTGAGCGGCAATGAGCAGTTCTTC
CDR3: CASSQLTGVSGNEQFF

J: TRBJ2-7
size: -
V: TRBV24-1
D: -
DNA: TGTGCCACCAGTGACGGGGGTAAGTCGGAGCAGTACTTC
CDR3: CATSDGGKSEQYF

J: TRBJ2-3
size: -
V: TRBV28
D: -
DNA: TGTGCCAGCAGTTTTAGGCTAGCAACAGATACGCAGTATTTT
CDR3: CASSFRLATDTQYF

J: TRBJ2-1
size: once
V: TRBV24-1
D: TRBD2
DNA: TGTGCCACCAGTGACCCGAGCGGGACCTCCTACAATGAGCAGTTCTTC
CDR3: CATSDPSGTSYNEQFF

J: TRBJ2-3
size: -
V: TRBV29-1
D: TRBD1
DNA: TGCAGCGTTGATTCCGGGACAGGGGCCTACCGCACAGATACGCAGTATTTT
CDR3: CSVDSGTGAYRTDTQYF

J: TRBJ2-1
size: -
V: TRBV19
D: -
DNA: TGTGCCAGTAGCGAGGGCCGGACCCCTTACAATGAGCAGTTCTTC
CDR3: CASSEGRTPYNEQFF

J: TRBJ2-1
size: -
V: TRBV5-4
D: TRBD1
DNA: TGTGCCAGCAGCCAGGGACAGCCGAGCTCCTACAATGAGCAGTTCTTC
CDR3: CASSQGQPSSYNEQFF

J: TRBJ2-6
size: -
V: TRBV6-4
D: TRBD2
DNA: TGTGCCAGCAGTGCTAGCGGGAGCTCTGGGGCCAACGTCCTGACTTTC
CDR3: CASSASGSSGANVLTF

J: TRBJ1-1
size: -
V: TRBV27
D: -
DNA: TGTGCCAGCAGTCCCGACGGACTAAACACTGAAGCTTTCTTT
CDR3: CASSPDGLNTEAFF

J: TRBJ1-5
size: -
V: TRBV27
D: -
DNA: TGTGCCAGCAGTTTGACGAGGAAGCAGCCCCAGCATTTT
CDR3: CASSLTRKQPQHF

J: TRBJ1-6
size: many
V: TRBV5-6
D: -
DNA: TGTGCCAGCAGCTTGGTCGACAGGATTAATTCACCCCTCCACTTT
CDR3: CASSLVDRINSPLHF

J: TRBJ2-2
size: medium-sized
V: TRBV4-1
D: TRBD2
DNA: TGCGCCCGCAGCCTGCCCGGGGGGGGGACCGGGGAGCTGTTTTTT
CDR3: CARSLPGGGTGELFF

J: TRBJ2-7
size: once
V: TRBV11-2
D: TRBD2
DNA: TGTGCCAGCATCGGGACTAGCGGGAGGGCCAACGAGCAGTACTTC
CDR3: CASIGTSGRANEQYF

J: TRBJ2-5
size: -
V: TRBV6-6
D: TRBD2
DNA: TGTGCCAGCGGGCGGGCTAGCGGGAGTATAGAGACCCAGTACTTC
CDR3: CASGRASGSIETQYF

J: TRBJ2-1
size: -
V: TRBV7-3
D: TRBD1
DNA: TGTGCCAGCAGCCCCGGACAGGGGATCGGCAATGAGCAGTTCTTC
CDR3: CASSPGQGIGNEQFF

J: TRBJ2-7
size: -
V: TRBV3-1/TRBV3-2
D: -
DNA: TGTGCCAGCAGCCAAGATCCAGAATACGAGCAGTACTTC
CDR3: CASSQDPEYEQYF

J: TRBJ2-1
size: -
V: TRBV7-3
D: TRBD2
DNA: TGTGCCAGCAGCTCTGGGGGTAGCGGGAGGTACAATGAGCAGTTCTTC
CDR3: CASSSGGSGRYNEQFF

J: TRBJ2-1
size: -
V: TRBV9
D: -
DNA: TGTGCCAGCAGTACCCACGGGAATGAGCAGTTCTTC
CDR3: CASSTHGNEQFF

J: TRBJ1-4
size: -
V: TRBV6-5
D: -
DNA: TGTGCCAGCAGTTATATCGTTGCAACTAATGAAAAACTGTTTTTT
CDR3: CASSYIVATNEKLFF

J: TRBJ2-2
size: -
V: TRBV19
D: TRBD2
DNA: TGTGCCAGTAGTATCGGTAGCGGGGCGGGCGGGGAGCTGTTTTTT
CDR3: CASSIGSGAGGELFF

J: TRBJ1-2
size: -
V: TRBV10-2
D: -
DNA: TGCGCCAGCAGCCAACAGGGAAGTGATTATGGCTACACCTTC
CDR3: CASSQQGSDYGYTF

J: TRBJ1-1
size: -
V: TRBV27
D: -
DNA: TGTGCCGTTTCTCAACAAGGGGTTTTAACTGAAGCTTTCTTT
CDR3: CAVSQQGVLTEAFF

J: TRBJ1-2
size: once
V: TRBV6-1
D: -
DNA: TGTGCCAGCAGTGAAGGGTGGCAGGGCGGCTATGGCTACACCTTC
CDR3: CASSEGWQGGYGYTF

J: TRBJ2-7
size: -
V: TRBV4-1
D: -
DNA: TGCGCCAGCAGCCGGAGCCTAGTGGACGAGCAGTACTTC
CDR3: CASSRSLVDEQYF

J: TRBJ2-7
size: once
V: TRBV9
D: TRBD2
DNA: TGTGCCAGCAGCCCCAGCGGGGTCCCTGTCTACGAGCAGTACTTC
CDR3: CASSPSGVPVYEQYF

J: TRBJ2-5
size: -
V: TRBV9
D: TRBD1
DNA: TGTGCCAGCAGCGGGGGTTTCCTCGGACAGGGAGAAGAGACCCAGTACTTC
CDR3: CASSGGFLGQGEETQYF

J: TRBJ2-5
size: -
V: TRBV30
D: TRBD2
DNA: TGTGCCTGGAGTGGCAGCGGGAGTTGGAAGACCCAGTACTTC
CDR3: CAWSGSGSWKTQYF

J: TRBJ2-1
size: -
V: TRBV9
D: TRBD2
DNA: TGTGCCAGCAGCTCCGCGGGAGGTGGTTACAATGAGCAGTTCTTC
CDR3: CASSSAGGGYNEQFF

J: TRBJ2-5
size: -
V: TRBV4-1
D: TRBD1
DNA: TGCGCCAGCAGCCAAGATCGCTTCCCGGGACAGAGAAAAGAGACCCAGTACTTC
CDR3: CASSQDRFPGQRKETQYF

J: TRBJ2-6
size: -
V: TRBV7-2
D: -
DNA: TGTGCCAGCAGCTATCTCTCTGGGGCCAACGTCCTGACTTTC
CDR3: CASSYLSGANVLTF

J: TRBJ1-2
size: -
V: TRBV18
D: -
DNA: TGTGCCAGCTCACCACCTTCGACAGAGGGCTACACCTTC
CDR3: CASSPPSTEGYTF

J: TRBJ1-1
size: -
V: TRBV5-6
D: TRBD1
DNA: TGTGCCAGCAGCCCGGACAGGGGCACTGAAGCTTTCTTT
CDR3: CASSPDRGTEAFF

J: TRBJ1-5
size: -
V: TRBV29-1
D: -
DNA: TGCAGCGTTATTACAGGGACCAATCAGCCCCAGCATTTT
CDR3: CSVITGTNQPQHF

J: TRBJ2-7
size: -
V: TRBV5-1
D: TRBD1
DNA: TGCGCCAGCAGCTTTGGAGGGACAGGCTCGGGCTACGAGCAGTACTTC
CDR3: CASSFGGTGSGYEQYF

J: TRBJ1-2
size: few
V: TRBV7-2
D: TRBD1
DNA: TGTGCCAGCAGCCATAGGTACGGACAGGGCTATGGCTACACCTTC
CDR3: CASSHRYGQGYGYTF

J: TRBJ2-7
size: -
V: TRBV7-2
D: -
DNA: TGTGCCAGCAGCGAGTCTCACGGTCCCTACGAGCAGTACTTC
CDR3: CASSESHGPYEQYF

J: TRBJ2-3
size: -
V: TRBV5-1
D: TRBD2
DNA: TGCGCCAGCAGCCCAAGGGGGAGCGGGAGAGCAGATACGCAGTATTTT
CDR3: CASSPRGSGRADTQYF

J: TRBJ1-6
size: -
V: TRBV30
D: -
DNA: TGTGCCTGGAAGTCTTTGGGAGAAAGGTCACCCCTCCACTTT
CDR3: CAWKSLGERSPLHF

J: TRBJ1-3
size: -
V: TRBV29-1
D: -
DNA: TGCAGCGCAAAGGACACCCGCTCTGGAAACACCATATATTTT
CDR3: CSAKDTRSGNTIYF

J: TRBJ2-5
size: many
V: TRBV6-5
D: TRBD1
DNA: TGTGCCGCTAGATGGGACAGTTACCAAGAGACCCAGTACTTC
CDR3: CAARWDSYQETQYF

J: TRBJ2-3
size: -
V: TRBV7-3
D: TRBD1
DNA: TGTGCCAGCAGCCCGGGACAGAGCACAGATACGCAGTATTTT
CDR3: CASSPGQSTDTQYF

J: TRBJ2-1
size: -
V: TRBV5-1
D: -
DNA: TGCGCCAGCAGCTTGGAGGTTCTCTCACGGGGTGAGCAGTTCTTC
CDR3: CASSLEVLSRGEQFF

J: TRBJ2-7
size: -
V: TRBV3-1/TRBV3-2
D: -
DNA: TGTGCCAGCACCCCCCACTCCTACGAGCAGTACTTC
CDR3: CASTPHSYEQYF

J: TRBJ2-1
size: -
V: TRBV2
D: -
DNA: TGTGCCGTCCCAAGTTCGGGTACAAGCTACAATGAGCAGTTCTTC
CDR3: CAVPSSGTSYNEQFF

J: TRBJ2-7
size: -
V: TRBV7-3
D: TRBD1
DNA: TGTGCCAGCAGCGCGACAGGGTTGGGCGAGCGGTACTTC
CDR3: CASSATGLGERYF

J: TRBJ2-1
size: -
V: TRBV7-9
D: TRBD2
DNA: TGTGCCATCAACGACTTAGCGGGCGATCTCAGCTCCTACAATGAGCAGTTCTTC
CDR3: CAINDLAGDLSSYNEQFF

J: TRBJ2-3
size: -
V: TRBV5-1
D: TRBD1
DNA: TGCGCCAGCAGCTCCTCCCCGGGACAGGGGACTAGCACAGATACGCAGTATTTT
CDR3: CASSSSPGQGTSTDTQYF

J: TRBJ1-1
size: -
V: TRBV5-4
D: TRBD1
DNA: TGTGCCAGCAGCAGTACAGGGGCAGGAAACACTGAAGCTTTCTTT
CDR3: CASSSTGAGNTEAFF

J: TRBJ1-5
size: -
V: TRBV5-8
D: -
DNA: TGTGCCAGCAGCCTAGGGGCAAAACTTACTAATCAGCCCCAGCATTTT
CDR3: CASSLGAKLTNQPQHF